Listed below are T cell receptor beta chains from one sample, sequenced in a study of regulatory T cells in long-lasting Graves disease. TCRdb recomputed calls from the multiplex PCR reads with MiXCR, one row per CDR3 protein. There are over 250,000 distinct CDR3 sequences in the sample; 22% occur only once, and approximately 53% lies in the top ten. The sample in question was peripheral blood mononuclear cells (PBMCs), obtained when the disease was refractory, from a patient treated with antithyroid drugs. The receptors shown here come from a female donor with Graves disease. Each CDR3 is given with its conserved first and last residue. The D gene is left open where the match is weak. A row's size may be missing; if present it is once, few, many or a size class.

J	D	V	size	CDR3	DNA
TRBJ1-5	NA	TRBV9	many	CASSKGDNQPQHF	TGTGCCAGCAGCAAGGGGGATAATCAGCCCCAGCATTTT
TRBJ2-7	NA	TRBV6-1	many	CASSGDNRGYYEQYF	TGTGCCAGCAGTGGGGACAACAGAGGGTACTACGAGCAGTACTTC
TRBJ2-2	TRBD2	TRBV6-2/TRBV6-3	NA	CASRPLAFLDGELSF	TGTGCCAGCAGGCCACTAGCGTTTTTGGACGGGGAGCTGTCTTTT
TRBJ2-7	TRBD1	TRBV6-1	NA	CASSKDAPGQAYEQYF	TGTGCCAGCAGTAAAGACGCCCCGGGACAGGCCTACGAGCAGTACTTC
TRBJ2-7	TRBD2	TRBV5-1	NA	CASSLAPAGFSEVAHEQYF	TGCGCCAGCAGCTTGGCACCAGCGGGGTTTTCTGAGGTGGCCCACGAGCAGTACTTC
TRBJ2-5	TRBD2	TRBV28	NA	CASSSGTSGRRETQYF	TGTGCCAGCAGTTCTGGGACTAGCGGGAGGAGGGAGACCCAGTACTTC
TRBJ2-5	NA	TRBV12-3/TRBV12-4	many	CASSRDVQETQYF	TGTGCCAGCAGTAGGGACGTACAAGAGACCCAGTACTTC
TRBJ2-1	TRBD2	TRBV9	NA	CASSVVGRLAGEGSYNEQFF	TGTGCCAGCAGCGTAGTCGGTCGACTAGCGGGAGAGGGCTCCTACAATGAGCAGTTCTTC
TRBJ2-6	TRBD1	TRBV27	many	CASAKGTGPSGANVLTF	TGTGCCAGCGCAAAAGGGACAGGGCCCTCTGGGGCCAACGTCCTGACTTTC
TRBJ1-6	TRBD1	TRBV20-1	NA	CSARGIVQGTNSPLHF	TGCAGTGCTAGAGGAATCGTACAGGGGACCAATTCACCCCTCCACTTT
TRBJ1-1	NA	TRBV7-6	many	CASRSNNEAFF	TGTGCCAGCAGAAGTAATAACGAAGCTTTCTTT
TRBJ2-7	TRBD2	TRBV28	many	CASRFRWKRRGDEQYF	TGTGCCAGCAGGTTTAGATGGAAAAGGCGGGGGGACGAGCAGTACTTC
TRBJ2-7	TRBD2	TRBV6-9	NA	CASSYSPLAGGRYEQYF	TGTGCCAGCAGTTACTCCCCCCTAGCGGGAGGCCGCTACGAGCAGTACTTC
TRBJ1-4	TRBD1	TRBV5-5	few	CASSFGTVINEKLFF	TGTGCCAGCAGCTTCGGGACAGTCATTAATGAAAAACTGTTTTTT
TRBJ1-3	NA	TRBV12-3/TRBV12-4	many	CASKIGPINTGNTIYF	TGTGCCAGCAAGATCGGCCCTATTAATACTGGAAACACCATATATTTT
TRBJ1-5	NA	TRBV19	few	CASSEAGVGDQPQHF	TGTGCCAGCAGTGAAGCCGGGGTGGGGGATCAGCCCCAGCATTTT
TRBJ2-3	NA	TRBV9	NA	CASSVGLGDTDTQYF	TGTGCCAGCAGCGTAGGACTAGGAGACACAGATACGCAGTATTTT
TRBJ1-3	NA	TRBV10-3	few	CAISTQGGGNTIYF	TGTGCCATCAGCACACAGGGAGGTGGAAACACCATATATTTT
TRBJ1-2	TRBD1	TRBV30	many	CAWSGGQGRYVYGYTF	TGTGCCTGGAGTGGAGGACAGGGACGTTATGTCTATGGCTACACCTTC
TRBJ2-1	TRBD2	TRBV15	NA	CATSTVSGGTNEQFF	TGTGCCACCAGCACCGTCTCCGGGGGGACCAATGAGCAGTTCTTC
TRBJ2-1	TRBD2	TRBV13	NA	CASSFIAGVNEQFF	TGTGCCAGCAGCTTCATAGCGGGAGTTAATGAGCAGTTCTTC
TRBJ2-1	TRBD2	TRBV6-1	NA	CASSELAGGGSEQFF	TGTGCCAGCAGTGAACTAGCGGGAGGGGGTAGTGAGCAGTTCTTC
TRBJ2-7	NA	TRBV10-3	NA	CAISEQDVYEQYF	TGTGCCATCAGTGAGCAAGACGTCTACGAGCAGTACTTC
TRBJ1-1	NA	TRBV7-9	many	CASSLAYNTEAFF	TGTGCCAGCAGCTTAGCGTACAACACTGAAGCTTTCTTT
TRBJ1-5	NA	TRBV6-5	many	CASSSIQVIGYDQPQHF	TGTGCCAGCAGTTCCATTCAGGTGATTGGGTACGATCAGCCCCAGCATTTT
TRBJ1-5	NA	TRBV7-2	few	CASSLGFSQPQHF	TGTGCCAGCAGCTTAGGTTTCTCTCAGCCCCAGCATTTT
TRBJ2-5	NA	TRBV4-1	few	CASSQETLGGEETQYF	TGCGCCAGCAGCCAAGAAACGTTGGGAGGAGAAGAGACCCAGTACTTC
TRBJ1-2	NA	TRBV19	few	CASSISRPRGYTF	TGTGCCAGTAGTATATCGAGACCGCGAGGCTACACCTTC
TRBJ2-2	NA	TRBV18	few	CASSPLGLNTGELFF	TGTGCCAGCTCACCACTAGGACTGAACACCGGGGAGCTGTTTTTT
TRBJ1-2	NA	TRBV30	many	CAWAGTESYGYTF	TGTGCCTGGGCGGGGACGGAGAGCTATGGCTACACCTTC
TRBJ2-1	TRBD2	TRBV9	few	CASSVVGAGGSYNEQFF	TGTGCCAGCAGCGTAGTTGGAGCGGGAGGCTCCTACAATGAGCAGTTCTTC
TRBJ2-5	TRBD1	TRBV28	few	CASSPETGVDVHGRETQYF	TGTGCCAGCAGTCCAGAGACAGGGGTTGATGTACATGGGAGAGAGACCCAGTACTTC
TRBJ2-5	TRBD2	TRBV25-1	NA	CASSVSPSGQETQYF	TGTGCCAGCAGTGTATCTCCTAGCGGCCAAGAGACCCAGTACTTC
TRBJ2-2	NA	TRBV19	NA	CASRSGTNTGELFF	TGTGCCAGCCGATCCGGTACGAACACCGGGGAGCTGTTTTTT